The entry below gives a single T cell receptor (beta chain) sequence along with its context. Germline V gene lookup returns CDR1 LNHDA and CDR2 SQIVND (reference sequence). The ends were cut back, 5 bases at V and 0 bases at J, with 17 bases in the middle. CDR3 length equals 17 residues. Assay: immunoSEQ multiplex PCR; the TCRdb copy retains only in-frame clones and omits some. The sample carries around 330,000 clones, 85% recorded once. This entry belongs to a study of blood T cell repertoires in COVID-19. Study summary: There were acute and convalescent COVID-19 samples, and they came from the United States, Italy and Spain.

In terms of age and location, participants ranged from about 18 to 90 years and lived in about 25 US areas. The receptor's source is a woman aged 25 to 39 who had been exposed to COVID-19. The sequenced material came from PBMCs or T cells enriched from blood (not recorded which). The gene calls are TRBV19 and TRBJ1-5, with D perhaps matching TRBD1 (5 bases). CDR3 nucleotides: TGTGCCAGTAGTCTCTGGGGCGGCGGATATAGCAATCAGCCCCAGCATTTT. Amino acids: CASSLWGGGYSNQPQHF.